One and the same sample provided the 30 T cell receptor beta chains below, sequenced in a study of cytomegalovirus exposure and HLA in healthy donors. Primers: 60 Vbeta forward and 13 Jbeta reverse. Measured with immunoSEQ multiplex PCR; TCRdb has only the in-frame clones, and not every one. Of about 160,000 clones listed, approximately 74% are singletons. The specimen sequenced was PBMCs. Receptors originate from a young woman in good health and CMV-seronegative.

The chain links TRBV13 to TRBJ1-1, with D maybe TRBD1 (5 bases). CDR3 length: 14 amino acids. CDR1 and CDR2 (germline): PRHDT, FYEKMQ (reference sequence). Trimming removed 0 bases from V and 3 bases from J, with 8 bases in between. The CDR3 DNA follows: TGTGCCAGCAGCTTAGGCGGGGGAGACACTGAAGCTTTCTTT. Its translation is CASSLGGGDTEAFF.

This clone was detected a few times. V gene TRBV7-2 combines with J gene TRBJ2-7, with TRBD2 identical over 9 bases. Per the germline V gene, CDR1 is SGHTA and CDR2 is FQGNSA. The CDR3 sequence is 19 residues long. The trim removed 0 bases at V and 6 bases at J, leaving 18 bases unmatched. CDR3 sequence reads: CASSLARGGTRLGAGEQYF. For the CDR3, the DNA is TGTGCCAGCAGCTTAGCGCGGGGGGGCACCCGGCTGGGGGCGGGCGAGCAGTACTTC.

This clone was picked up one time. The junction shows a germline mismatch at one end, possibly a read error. DNA of the CDR3: TGTTCCAGCAGCTTAGGGAGGGTCAGTTTAGGAGAAAAACTGTTTTTT. Encoded protein: CSSSLGRVSLGEKLFF. The chain links TRBV7-9 to TRBJ1-4; no clear D. CDR3 length: 16 residues. Germline loops: CDR1 SEHNR, CDR2 FQNEAQ (reference sequence).

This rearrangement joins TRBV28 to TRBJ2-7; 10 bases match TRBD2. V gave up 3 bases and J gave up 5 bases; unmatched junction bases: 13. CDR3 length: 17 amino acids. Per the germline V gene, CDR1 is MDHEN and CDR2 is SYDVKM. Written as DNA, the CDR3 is TGTGCCAGCAGTTTCTTCCCGGAAGCGGGAGGGCCCCACGAGCAGTACTTC. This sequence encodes CASSFFPEAGGPHEQYF. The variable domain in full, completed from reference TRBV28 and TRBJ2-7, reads DVKVTQSSRYLVKRTGEKVFLECVQDMDHENMFWYRQDPGLGLRLIYFSYDVKMKEKGDIPEGYSVSREKKERFSLILESASTNQTSMYLCASSFFPEAGGPHEQYFGPGTRLTVT.

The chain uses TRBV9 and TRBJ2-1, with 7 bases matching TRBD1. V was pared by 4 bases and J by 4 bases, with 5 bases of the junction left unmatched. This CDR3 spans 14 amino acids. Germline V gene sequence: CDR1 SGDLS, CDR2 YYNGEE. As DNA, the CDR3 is TGTGCCAGCAGCACCGGGACAGATTACAATGAGCAGTTCTTC. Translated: CASSTGTDYNEQFF.

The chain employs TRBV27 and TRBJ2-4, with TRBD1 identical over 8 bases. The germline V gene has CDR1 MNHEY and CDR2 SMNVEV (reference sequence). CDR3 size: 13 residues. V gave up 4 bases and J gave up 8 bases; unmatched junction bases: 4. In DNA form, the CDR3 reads TGTGCCAGCAGTTGGACAGGGTTTGACATTCAGTACTTC. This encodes CASSWTGFDIQYF.

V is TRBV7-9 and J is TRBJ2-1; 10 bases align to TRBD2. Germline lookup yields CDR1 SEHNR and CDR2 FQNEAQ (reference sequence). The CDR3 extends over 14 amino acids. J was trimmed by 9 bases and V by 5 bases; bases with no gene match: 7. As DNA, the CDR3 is TGTGCCAGCAGCCCGACTAGCGGGTTTGCTGAGCAGTTCTTC. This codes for CASSPTSGFAEQFF. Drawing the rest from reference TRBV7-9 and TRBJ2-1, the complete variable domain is DTGVSQNPRHKITKRGQNVTFRCDPISEHNRLYWYRQTLGQGPEFLTYFQNEAQLEKSRLLSDRFSAERPKGSFSTLEIQRTEQGDSAMYLCASSPTSGFAEQFFGPGTRLTVL.

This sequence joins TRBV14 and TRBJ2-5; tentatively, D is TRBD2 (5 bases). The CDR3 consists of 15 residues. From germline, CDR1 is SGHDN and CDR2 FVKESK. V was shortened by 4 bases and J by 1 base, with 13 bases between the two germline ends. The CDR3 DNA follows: TGTGCCAGCAGCCCCCTAGGAGCGGCCCAAGAGACCCAGTACTTC. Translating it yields CASSPLGAAQETQYF. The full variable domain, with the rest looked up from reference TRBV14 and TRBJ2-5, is EAGVTQFPSHSVIEKGQTVTLRCDPISGHDNLYWYRRVMGKEIKFLLHFVKESKQDESGMPNNRFLAERTGGTYSTLKVQPAELEDSGVYFCASSPLGAAQETQYFGPGTRLLVL.

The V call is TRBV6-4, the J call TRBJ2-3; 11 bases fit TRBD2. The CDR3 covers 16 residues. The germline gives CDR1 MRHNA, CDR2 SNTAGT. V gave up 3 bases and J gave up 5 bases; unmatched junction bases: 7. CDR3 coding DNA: TGTGCCAGCAGTGAAAAGACTAGCGGGGAGGGAGATACGCAGTATTTT. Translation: CASSEKTSGEGDTQYF.

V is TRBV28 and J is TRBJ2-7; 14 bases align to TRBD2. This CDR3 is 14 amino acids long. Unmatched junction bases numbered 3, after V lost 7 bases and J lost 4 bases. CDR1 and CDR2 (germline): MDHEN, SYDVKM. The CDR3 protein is CASTGTSGSYEQYF. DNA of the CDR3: TGTGCCAGCACCGGGACTAGCGGGAGTTACGAGCAGTACTTC.

The CDR3 loop is CASSAPTGVRSGNTIYF. The CDR3 DNA reads TGTGCCAGCAGCGCCCCCACAGGGGTCAGGTCTGGAAACACCATATATTTT. The chain links TRBV9 to TRBJ1-3, with TRBD1 matching 7 bases. Germline V gene sequence: CDR1 SGDLS, CDR2 YYNGEE. The V segment lost 3 bases and the J segment 1 base; nucleotides outside the gene matches: 10. The CDR3 consists of 17 residues.

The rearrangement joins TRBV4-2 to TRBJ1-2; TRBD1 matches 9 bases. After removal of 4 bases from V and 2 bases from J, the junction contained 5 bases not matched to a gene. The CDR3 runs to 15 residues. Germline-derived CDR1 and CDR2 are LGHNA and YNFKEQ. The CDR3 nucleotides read TGTGCCAGCAGCCTCAACAGGGGGCAAAACTATGGCTACACCTTC. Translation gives CASSLNRGQNYGYTF.

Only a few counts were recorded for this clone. DNA for the CDR3: TGTGCCAGCATCAAAGGGGACACTTCCTACGAGCAGTACTTC. Translation: CASIKGDTSYEQYF. The rearrangement links TRBV2 to TRBJ2-7; D is perhaps TRBD1 (6 bases). Between the trimmed V and J ends, which lost 7 bases and 1 base, there was a span of 14 bases. CDR1 is SNHLY, CDR2 FYNNEI, per germline. The CDR3 totals 14 residues.

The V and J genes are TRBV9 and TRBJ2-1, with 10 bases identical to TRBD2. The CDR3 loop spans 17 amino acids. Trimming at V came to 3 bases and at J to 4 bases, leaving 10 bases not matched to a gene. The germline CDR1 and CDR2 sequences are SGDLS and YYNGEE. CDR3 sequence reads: CASSGRLSGGSYNEQFF. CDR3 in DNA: TGTGCCAGCAGCGGACGCCTTAGCGGGGGGAGTTACAATGAGCAGTTCTTC.

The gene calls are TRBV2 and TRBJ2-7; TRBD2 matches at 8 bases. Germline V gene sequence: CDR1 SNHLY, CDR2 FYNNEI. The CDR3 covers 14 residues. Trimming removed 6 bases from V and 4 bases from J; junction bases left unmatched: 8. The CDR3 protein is CASRKGLELYEQYF. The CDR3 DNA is TGTGCCAGCAGAAAGGGACTAGAGTTATACGAGCAGTACTTC.

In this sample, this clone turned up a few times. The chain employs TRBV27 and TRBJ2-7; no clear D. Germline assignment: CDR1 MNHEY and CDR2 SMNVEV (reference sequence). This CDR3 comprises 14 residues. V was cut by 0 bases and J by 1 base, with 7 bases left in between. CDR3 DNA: TGTGCCAGCAGTTTATCTATCCTGTCCTACGAGCAGTACTTC. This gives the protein CASSLSILSYEQYF.

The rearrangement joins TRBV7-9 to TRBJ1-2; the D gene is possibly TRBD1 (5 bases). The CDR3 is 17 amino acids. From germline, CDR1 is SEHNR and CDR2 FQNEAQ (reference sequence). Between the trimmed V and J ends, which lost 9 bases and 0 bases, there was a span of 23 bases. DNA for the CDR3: TGTGCCAGTCGGCCGGGGGACGACTTACTAGCTAACTATGGCTACACCTTC. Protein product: CASRPGDDLLANYGYTF.

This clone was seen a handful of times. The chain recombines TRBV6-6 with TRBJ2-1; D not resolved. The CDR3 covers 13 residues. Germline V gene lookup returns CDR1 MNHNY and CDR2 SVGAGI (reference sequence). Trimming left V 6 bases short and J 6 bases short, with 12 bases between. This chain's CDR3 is CASRGTSSNEQFF. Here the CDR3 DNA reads TGTGCCAGCAGAGGAACCTCTAGCAATGAGCAGTTCTTC.

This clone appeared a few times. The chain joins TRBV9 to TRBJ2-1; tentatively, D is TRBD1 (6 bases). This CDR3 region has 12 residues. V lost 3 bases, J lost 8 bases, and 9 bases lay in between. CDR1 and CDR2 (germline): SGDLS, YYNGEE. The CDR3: CASSADSDEQFF. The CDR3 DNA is TGTGCCAGCAGCGCGGACAGTGATGAGCAGTTCTTC.

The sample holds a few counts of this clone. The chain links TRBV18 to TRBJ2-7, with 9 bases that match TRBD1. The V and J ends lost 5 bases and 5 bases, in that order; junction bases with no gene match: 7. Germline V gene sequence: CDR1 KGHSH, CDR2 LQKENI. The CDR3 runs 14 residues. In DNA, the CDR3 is TGTGCCAGCTCAGCAACAGGGGGCTGGAACGAGCAGTACTTC. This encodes CASSATGGWNEQYF. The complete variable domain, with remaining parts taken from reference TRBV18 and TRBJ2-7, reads NAGVMQNPRHLVRRRGQEARLRCSPMKGHSHVYWYRQLPEEGLKFMVYLQKENIIDESGMPKERFSAEFPKEGPSILRIQQVVRGDSAAYFCASSATGGWNEQYFGPGTRLTVT.

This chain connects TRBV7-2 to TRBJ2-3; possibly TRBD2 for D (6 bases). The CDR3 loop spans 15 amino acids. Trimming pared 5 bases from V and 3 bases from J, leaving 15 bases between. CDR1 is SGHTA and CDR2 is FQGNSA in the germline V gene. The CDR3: CASSTGDFNTDTQYF. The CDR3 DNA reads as TGTGCCAGCAGCACGGGGGATTTTAATACAGATACGCAGTATTTT. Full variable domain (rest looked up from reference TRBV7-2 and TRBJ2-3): GAGVSQSPSNKVTEKGKDVELRCDPISGHTALYWYRQSLGQGLEFLIYFQGNSAPDKSGLPSDRFSAERTGGSVSTLTIQRTQQEDSAVYLCASSTGDFNTDTQYFGPGTRLTVL.

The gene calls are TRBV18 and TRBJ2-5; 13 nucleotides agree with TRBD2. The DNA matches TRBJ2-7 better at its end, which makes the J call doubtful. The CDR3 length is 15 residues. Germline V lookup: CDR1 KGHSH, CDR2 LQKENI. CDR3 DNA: TGTGCCAGCTCACCTGGACTAGCGGGAGCTCACGAGCAGTACTTC. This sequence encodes CASSPGLAGAHEQYF.

Here the CDR3 DNA reads TGTGCCACCAGCAGAGATGTGGGACAGGGTTATAATTCACCCCTCCACTTT. This codes for CATSRDVGQGYNSPLHF. V usage is TRBV15 and J usage is TRBJ1-6, with 9 bases lining up with TRBD1. Germline-derived CDR1 and CDR2 are LNHNV and YYDKDF (reference sequence). CDR3 length equals 17 residues. The J segment lost 4 bases and the V segment lost 0 bases, leaving 4 bases of the junction unmatched. Combining the CDR3 with reference TRBV15 and TRBJ1-6 gives the whole variable domain DAMVIQNPRYQVTQFGKPVTLSCSQTLNHNVMYWYQQKSSQAPKLLFHYYDKDFNNEADTPDNFQSRRPNTSFCFLDIRSPGLGDTAMYLCATSRDVGQGYNSPLHFGNGTRLTVT.

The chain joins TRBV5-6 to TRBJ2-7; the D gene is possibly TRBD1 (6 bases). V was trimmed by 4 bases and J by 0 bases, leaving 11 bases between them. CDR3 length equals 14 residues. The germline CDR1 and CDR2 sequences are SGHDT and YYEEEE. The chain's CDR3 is CASSVDRISYEQYF. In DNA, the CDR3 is TGTGCCAGCAGCGTGGACAGAATCTCCTACGAGCAGTACTTC. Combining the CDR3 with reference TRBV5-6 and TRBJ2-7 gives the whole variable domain DAGVTQSPTHLIKTRGQQVTLRCSPKSGHDTVSWYQQALGQGPQFIFQYYEEEERQRGNFPDRFSGHQFPNYSSELNVNALLLGDSALYLCASSVDRISYEQYFGPGTRLTVT.

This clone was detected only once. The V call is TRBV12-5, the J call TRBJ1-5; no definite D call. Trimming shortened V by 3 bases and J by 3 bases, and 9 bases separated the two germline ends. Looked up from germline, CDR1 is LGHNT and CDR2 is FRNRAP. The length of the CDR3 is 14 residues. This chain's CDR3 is CASGFEGTNQPQHF. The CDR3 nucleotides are TGTGCTAGTGGTTTTGAGGGCACCAATCAGCCCCAGCATTTT. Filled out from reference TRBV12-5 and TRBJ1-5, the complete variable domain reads DARVTQTPRHKVTEMGQEVTMRCQPILGHNTVFWYRQTMMQGLELLAYFRNRAPLDDSGMPKDRFSAEMPDATLATLKIQPSEPRDSAVYFCASGFEGTNQPQHFGDGTRLSIL.

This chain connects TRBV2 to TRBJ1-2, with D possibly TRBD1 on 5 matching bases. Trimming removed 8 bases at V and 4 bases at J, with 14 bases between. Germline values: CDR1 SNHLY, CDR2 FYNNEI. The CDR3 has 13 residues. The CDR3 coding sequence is TGTGCCAGCGGAACAGGAGACCCCTATGGCTACACCTTC. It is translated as CASGTGDPYGYTF. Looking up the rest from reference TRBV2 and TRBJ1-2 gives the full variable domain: EPEVTQTPSHQVTQMGQEVILRCVPISNHLYFYWYRQILGQKVEFLVSFYNNEISEKSEIFDDQFSVERPDGSNFTLKIRSTKLEDSAMYFCASGTGDPYGYTFGSGTRLTVV.

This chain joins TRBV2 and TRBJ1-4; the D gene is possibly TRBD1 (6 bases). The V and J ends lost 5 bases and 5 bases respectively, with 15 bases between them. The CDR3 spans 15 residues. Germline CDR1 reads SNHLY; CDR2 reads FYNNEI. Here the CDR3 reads CASSSEQGGNEKLFF. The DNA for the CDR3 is TGTGCCAGCAGTAGCGAACAGGGCGGGAATGAAAAACTGTTTTTT.

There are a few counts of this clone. The CDR3 here is CASRLQGAGNTIYF. The CDR3 coding sequence is TGTGCCAGCAGACTACAGGGTGCTGGAAACACCATATATTTT. This chain links TRBV28 with TRBJ1-3; tentatively, D is TRBD1 (6 bases). Trimming shortened V by 6 bases and J by 2 bases, and 11 bases separated the two germline ends. In germline, CDR1 is MDHEN, CDR2 SYDVKM. The CDR3 contains 14 residues.

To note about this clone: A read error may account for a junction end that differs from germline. The CDR3 coding sequence is TGTGCCAGCAGCCCGTTAGGTCGGGAGAGCACAGGTACGCAGTATTTT. Protein sequence: CASSPLGRESTGTQYF. V usage is TRBV4-2 and J usage is TRBJ2-3, with D possibly matching TRBD2 (6 bases). CDR3 length: 16 amino acids. The germline V gene has CDR1 LGHNA and CDR2 YNFKEQ.

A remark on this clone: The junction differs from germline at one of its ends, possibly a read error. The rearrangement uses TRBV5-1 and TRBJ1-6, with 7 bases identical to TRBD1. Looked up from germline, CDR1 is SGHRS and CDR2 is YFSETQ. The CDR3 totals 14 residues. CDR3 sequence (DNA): TGCGCCAGCAGCTTGGGACAGGGAAATTCACCCCTCCCCTTT. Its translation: CASSLGQGNSPLPF.